The clone carrying this T cell receptor (beta chain) has just a few counts. PBMC libraries mostly used around 510 ng of input genomic DNA, with six replicates per sample. Using immunoSEQ multiplex PCR, the repertoire was profiled, and TCRdb retains in-frame clones only, with some absent. The sample has approximately 30,000 clones; more than 65% are singletons. The data were obtained in a study of neoadjuvant anti-PD-1 for oral cavity cancer. Study-level background: Patients without progression got a fourth dose around day 43.

This sample's time point: after neoadjuvant nivolumab, at surgical resection. V gave up 10 bases and J gave up 2 bases, with 24 bases separating them. The CDR3 covers 16 residues. The germline V gene has CDR1 LNHDA and CDR2 SQIVND (reference sequence). This sequence was found in a person aged 40 to 85 with oral cavity squamous cell carcinoma. The chain combines TRBV19 with TRBJ2-7; a weak D match, TRBD2 (7 bases). The sample consisted of PBMCs, taken after nivolumab (anti-PD-1) treatment. CDR3 nucleotides: TGTGCCACCGCCCTGGGGGCGGGGGCGATCCCCTACGAGCAGTACTTC. Translation gives CATALGAGAIPYEQYF.